The following is a T cell receptor (beta chain) sequence with its context. The antigen is not known. This sample stems from a study of cytomegalovirus exposure and HLA in healthy donors. Regarding the study as a whole: The study found most TCR sequences rare, yet found some public TCRs in many donors.

The PCR contained 60 Vbeta and 13 Jbeta primers. The assay was immunoSEQ multiplex PCR, and TCRdb's table has in-frame clones only and misses some. The sample yields roughly 130,000 clones, more than 80% seen once. The specimen was PBMCs. The sequence derives from a man between 25 and 39 years old in good health and CMV-seronegative.

The CDR3 sequence is CASRPPPPSGNLYEQYF. The CDR3 nucleotides read TGTGCCAGCAGACCCCCGCCGCCTAGCGGGAATTTATACGAGCAGTACTTC. The V call is TRBV28, the J call TRBJ2-5, with 9 bases fitting TRBD2. The J call is uncertain, as TRBJ2-7 better fits the DNA end. CDR1 is MDHEN, CDR2 SYDVKM, per germline. This CDR3 contains 17 residues.